The entry that follows covers one T cell receptor beta chain sequence. Its target is unknown. Losses at the gene ends were 2 bases for V and 4 bases for J; bases not matched to a gene: 8. The CDR3 spans 16 residues. CDR1 and CDR2 (germline): SGHRS, YFSETQ. As for the donors, each was a healthy bone marrow donor. The study sampled nominally healthy donors, though unrecorded immune exposures were likely. The data were obtained in a study of cytomegalovirus exposure and HLA in healthy donors. Whole-study findings and limits: Later analysis associated a missense DCLRE1C variant with TCR beta V- and J-gene trimming. Sequencing likely produced, as an artifact, a cluster of highly shared sequence variants.

PCR amplification relied on 60 Vbeta primers (plus 13 Jbeta primers). This table comes from immunoSEQ multiplex PCR, and its TCRdb copy is limited to in-frame clones, with some not included. The profile shows about 130,000 clones, roughly three quarters of them singletons. The sequencing input was PBMCs. V gene TRBV5-1 combines with J gene TRBJ2-2, with 7 nucleotides matching TRBD1. This TCR was sampled from a man younger than 40 in good health and CMV-seronegative. The DNA of the CDR3 is TGCGCCAGCAGCTTTTCGACAGGGCGGAGCACCGGGGAGCTGTTTTTT. This sequence encodes CASSFSTGRSTGELFF.